These 20 T cell receptor beta chains were all obtained from the same sample, sequenced in a study of blood T cell repertoires in COVID-19. TCRdb's table, derived via immunoSEQ multiplex PCR, lists solely in-frame clones and lacks some. This sample has roughly 210,000 clones, with roughly 87% found just once. The sample taken for sequencing was PBMCs or T cells enriched from blood (not recorded which). These receptor sequences come from a man under 40 in a cohort exposed to, infected with or recovered from COVID-19 (not recorded which).

The chain uses TRBV20-1 and TRBJ2-1; D perhaps matches TRBD2 (5 bases). Trimming took off 3 bases at V and 3 bases at J, with 12 bases between the two ends. Per the germline V gene, CDR1 is DFQATT and CDR2 is SNEGSKA (reference sequence). The CDR3 runs to 14 residues. This chain's CDR3 is CSASIASGYNEQFF. The CDR3 DNA reads TGCAGTGCTAGTATTGCCAGCGGCTACAATGAGCAGTTCTTC.

The chain is built from TRBV27 and TRBJ1-3, with 10 bases that match TRBD1. Losses at the gene ends were 2 bases for V and 4 bases for J; bases not matched to a gene: 5. CDR1 is MNHEY and CDR2 is SMNVEV in the germline V gene (reference sequence). This CDR3 has 16 residues. The CDR3 spells CASSLLGTGAGNTIYF. Written as DNA, the CDR3 is TGTGCCAGCAGTTTACTCGGGACAGGGGCAGGAAACACCATATATTTT.

The CDR3 protein is CASSDQGQGSYEQYF. For the CDR3, the DNA is TGTGCCAGCAGTGACCAAGGGCAGGGGTCCTACGAGCAGTACTTC. The chain links TRBV6-1 to TRBJ2-7; perhaps TRBD1 as D (6 bases). The V end was cut by 3 bases, the J end by 1 base, with 13 bases between. The germline V gene has CDR1 MNHNS and CDR2 SASEGT. The CDR3 runs to 15 residues.

This clone was seen just once. V is TRBV9 and J is TRBJ2-3; TRBD2 matches 12 bases. J lost 8 bases, V lost 2 bases, and 9 bases had no gene match. CDR3 size: 16 residues. Germline CDR1 SGDLS, CDR2 YYNGEE. CDR3 nucleotides: TGTGCCAGCAGCGTCGGACTAGCGGGGACAGAGGGTACGCAGTATTTT. Its translation: CASSVGLAGTEGTQYF.

The chain is built from TRBV4-2 and TRBJ2-7, with D maybe TRBD2 (6 bases). CDR3 length: 15 amino acids. Germline-derived CDR1 and CDR2 are LGHNA and YNFKEQ. V was clipped by 5 bases and J by 0 bases, with 14 bases between them. CDR3 DNA: TGTGCCAGCAGCGCCAATTTCGGGAGCTCCTACGAGCAGTACTTC. It is translated as CASSANFGSSYEQYF.

The V call is TRBV5-1, the J call TRBJ2-1; D not resolved. Germline-derived CDR1 and CDR2 are SGHRS and YFSETQ. V lost 2 bases to trimming and J lost 0 bases, with 9 bases between them. This CDR3 has 15 amino acids. The chain's CDR3 is CASSFRVGSYNEQFF. DNA of the CDR3: TGCGCCAGCAGCTTCCGGGTCGGCTCCTACAATGAGCAGTTCTTC.

V usage is TRBV4-1 and J usage is TRBJ2-5, with 15 bases fitting TRBD2. The CDR3 has 18 residues. Germline V CDR1 and CDR2: MGHRA, YSYEKL. With V trimmed by 0 bases and J by 6 bases, 8 bases remained unmatched. The CDR3 reads CASSQDMGLAGGQQTQYF. CDR3 nucleotides: TGCGCCAGCAGCCAAGATATGGGACTAGCGGGAGGTCAGCAGACCCAGTACTTC.

V usage is TRBV24-1 and J usage is TRBJ1-2; unclear D gene. CDR1 and CDR2 from the germline V gene are KGHDR and SFDVKD. V lost 5 bases and J 4 bases, leaving 19 bases between the germline ends. This CDR3 is built from 16 residues. CDR3 amino acids: CATSGPFPGSVYGYTF. The CDR3 DNA follows: TGTGCCACCAGTGGTCCCTTTCCGGGGTCGGTCTATGGCTACACCTTC.

In its sample, this clone was seen once. The V gene is TRBV7-8, the J gene TRBJ2-3; the match to TRBD2 covers 7 bases. The CDR3 has 15 amino acids. In germline, CDR1 is SGHVS, CDR2 FQNEAQ. V trimming: 8 bases; J trimming: 2 bases; junction bases outside the gene matches: 10. CDR3 nucleotide sequence: TGTGCCAGCGGCCAGCGGGAATTATACACAGATACGCAGTATTTT. Translation gives CASGQRELYTDTQYF.

This clone has only one observation. The chain uses TRBV6-5 and TRBJ1-4; D remains ambiguous. V lost 8 bases, J lost 4 bases, and 8 bases lay in between. This CDR3 is 12 amino acids long. CDR1 and CDR2 from the germline V gene are MNHEY and SVGAGI. CDR3 bases: TGTGCCAGCGGACTGCGTAATGAAAAACTGTTTTTT. Protein product: CASGLRNEKLFF.

The chain has TRBV7-9 and TRBJ1-1; possible D gene TRBD1, 6 bases. Germline V gene lookup returns CDR1 SEHNR and CDR2 FQNEAQ (reference sequence). The CDR3 sequence is 17 residues long. The V gene lost 3 bases and the J gene lost 3 bases, with 20 bases spanning the gap. Written as DNA, the CDR3 is TGTGCCAGCAGCTTTCCCCTGGGAGAAGGACAGCACACTGAAGCTTTCTTT. Residues: CASSFPLGEGQHTEAFF.

The chain couples TRBV7-2 to TRBJ1-4; D perhaps matches TRBD1 (6 bases). Germline V gene data show CDR1 as SGHTA and CDR2 as FQGNSA. V was pared by 5 bases and J by 7 bases, with 20 bases between. CDR3 length equals 16 residues. The CDR3 region has the DNA TGTGCCAGCAGCGACTCAACCGGGACATACTTTGAAAAACTGTTTTTT. Amino acid sequence: CASSDSTGTYFEKLFF.

V is TRBV7-6 and J is TRBJ1-5, with D perhaps matching TRBD1 (6 bases). Germline CDR1 is SGHVS and CDR2 is FNYEAQ. This CDR3 is 13 amino acids long. Trimming took off 1 base at V and 7 bases at J, with 8 bases between the two ends. This CDR3 is CASSLGRGQPQHF. As DNA, the CDR3 is TGTGCCAGCAGCTTAGGCAGGGGCCAGCCCCAGCATTTT.

The genes are TRBV20-1 and TRBJ2-7; D uncertain. This CDR3 contains 11 residues. Trimming took off 5 bases at V and 10 bases at J, with 15 bases between the two ends. Germline-derived CDR1 and CDR2 are DFQATT and SNEGSKA (reference sequence). The CDR3 nucleotides are TGCAGTGCTCTTAAAGGCGGTTCACAGTACTTC. This encodes CSALKGGSQYF.

This clone was seen once. The rearrangement uses TRBV11-2 and TRBJ1-1; no clear D gene. The CDR3 is 17 amino acids. Trimming shortened V by 4 bases and J by 0 bases, and 18 bases separated the two germline ends. Germline V gene sequence: CDR1 SGHAT, CDR2 FQNNGV. The CDR3 is CASSSYRGSNMNTEAFF. The CDR3 DNA reads TGTGCCAGCAGCTCATACCGAGGGTCGAACATGAACACTGAAGCTTTCTTT.

This chain uses TRBV4-2 with TRBJ1-2; D not certain. Per the germline V gene, CDR1 is LGHNA and CDR2 is YNFKEQ. CDR3 length equals 15 residues. The V and J ends lost 0 bases and 6 bases respectively, with 14 bases between them. Written as DNA, the CDR3 is TGTGCCAGCAGCCAAGATCGGAACGCCGGGGATGGCTACACCTTC. It translates to CASSQDRNAGDGYTF.

The rearrangement joins TRBV5-1 to TRBJ2-2; 7 bases are shared with TRBD2. Trimming removed 2 bases from V and 0 bases from J; junction bases left unmatched: 1. Germline-derived CDR1 and CDR2 are SGHRS and YFSETQ. The CDR3 consists of 15 residues. The CDR3: CASSLAGTNTGELFF. CDR3 sequence (DNA): TGCGCCAGCAGCTTAGCGGGGACGAACACCGGGGAGCTGTTTTTT.

The V gene is TRBV4-2, the J gene TRBJ1-1; 8 bases align to TRBD1. The germline CDR1 and CDR2 sequences are LGHNA and YNFKEQ. After removal of 0 bases from V and 11 bases from J, the junction contained 8 bases not matched to a gene. The CDR3 has 14 amino acids. In DNA, the CDR3 is TGTGCCAGCAGCCAAGACAGGGGGCGGTCGAGCGCTTTCTTT. This encodes CASSQDRGRSSAFF.

This clone occurred a few times. V gene TRBV10-1 combines with J gene TRBJ2-3, with 7 bases identical to TRBD2. The CDR3 loop spans 15 amino acids. J gave up 6 bases and V 5 bases, and 11 bases lay outside the gene matches. The germline V gene has CDR1 WNHNN and CDR2 SYGVQD (reference sequence). The CDR3 DNA reads as TGCGCCAGCAGTAATGGGACTAACTTGGAGGATACGCAGTATTTT. Translated, it gives CASSNGTNLEDTQYF.

The chain joins TRBV11-3 to TRBJ1-1; 9 bases map to TRBD1. V lost 2 bases and J lost 11; bases outside the gene matches: 6. This CDR3 spans 13 amino acids. Germline loops: CDR1 SGHNT, CDR2 YENEEA. The CDR3 DNA is TGTGCCAGCAGCTTATCCGGGACAGGGAGGGCTTTCTTT. This translates into CASSLSGTGRAFF. The full variable domain, with the rest looked up from reference TRBV11-3 and TRBJ1-1, is EAGVVQSPRYKIIEKKQPVAFWCNPISGHNTLYWYLQNLGQGPELLIRYENEEAVDDSQLPKDRFSAERLKGVDSTLKIQPAELGDSAVYLCASSLSGTGRAFFGQGTRLTVV.